This TCR beta chain originates from a study of shared clonotypes between healthy human individuals. Study findings and constraints: Apart from blood, nothing was sampled; tissue repertoires likely differ.

Worth noting for this clone: Its target is unknown.

Investigators spread the genomic DNA of each subset evenly over several immunoSEQ plates. The method was immunoSEQ multiplex PCR; TCRdb's version includes in-frame clones alone and lacks a portion of them. The sample shows roughly 2.1 million clones, more than 85% of them seen only once. Terminally differentiated effector memory CD45RA+ cells were left out of the naive CD8 fraction, which was CD45RO-negative and positively selected for CCR7. Germline loops: CDR1 SGHTA, CDR2 FQGNSA. The CDR3 spans 15 residues. V shed 2 bases and J shed 6 bases, with 16 bases lying between them. Input material: naive CD8+ T cells from PBMCs. The V call is TRBV7-2, the J call TRBJ1-2; tentatively, D is TRBD1 (6 bases). This TCR came from a man younger than 35 in good health. Some clones in this sample may be carry-over from other donors' samples. CDR3 in DNA: TGTGCCAGCAGCTTACGGACCACAGGGTTTAATGGCTACACCTTC. Its protein is CASSLRTTGFNGYTF.